This TCR beta chain was observed in a study of lymphopenia after photon versus proton radiotherapy. Study-wide results and caveats: Better survival with proton therapy was suggested as possible, not demonstrated. After lymphocyte nadir, photon-treated repertoires showed oligoclonal expansion, especially CD8+ Temra.

V dropped 5 bases and J dropped 4; count of bases not matched to a gene: 7. Per the germline V gene, CDR1 is LNHDA and CDR2 is SQIVND (reference sequence). This CDR3 is built from 15 residues. Produced via immunoSEQ multiplex PCR; TCRdb's table is partial and in-frame only. The sample records tens of thousands of clones, about 80% being singletons. This clone has just a few counts. Antigen unknown. The sequence was obtained from a woman between 65 and 79 years old with pancreatic cancer. The sample consisted of peripheral blood, taken from a patient treated with proton-based radiotherapy. The V and J genes are TRBV19 and TRBJ1-4; 7 nucleotides match TRBD1. Here the CDR3 DNA reads TGTGCCAGTAGTCCGGCAACAGGGGTTAATGAAAAACTGTTTTTT. Its protein is CASSPATGVNEKLFF.